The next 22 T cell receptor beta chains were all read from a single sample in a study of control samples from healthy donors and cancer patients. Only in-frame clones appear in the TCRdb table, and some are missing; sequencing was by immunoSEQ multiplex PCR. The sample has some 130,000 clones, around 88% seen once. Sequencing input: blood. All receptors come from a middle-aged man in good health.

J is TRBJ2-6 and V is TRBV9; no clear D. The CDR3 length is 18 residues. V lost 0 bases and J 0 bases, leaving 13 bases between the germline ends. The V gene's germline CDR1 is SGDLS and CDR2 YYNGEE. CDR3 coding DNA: TGTGCCAGCAGCGTAGATCGAATACCCAGCTCTGGGGCCAACGTCCTGACTTTC. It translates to CASSVDRIPSSGANVLTF.

CDR3 DNA sequence: TGTGCCAGCAGCGTAGGATCGGCCGGTACCCGGGAGACCCAGTACTTC. Amino acids: CASSVGSAGTRETQYF. V is TRBV9 and J is TRBJ2-5; D unclear. CDR3 length: 16 residues. Germline V CDR1 and CDR2: SGDLS, YYNGEE. Trimming stripped 0 bases from V and 5 bases from J, with 17 bases between.

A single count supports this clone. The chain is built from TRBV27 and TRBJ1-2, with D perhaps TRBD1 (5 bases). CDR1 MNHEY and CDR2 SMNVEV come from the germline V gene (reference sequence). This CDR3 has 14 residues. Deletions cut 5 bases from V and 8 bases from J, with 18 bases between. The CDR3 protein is CASSPQGRDYGYTF. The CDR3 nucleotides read TGTGCCAGCAGTCCCCAGGGCAGGGATTACGGCTACACCTTC.

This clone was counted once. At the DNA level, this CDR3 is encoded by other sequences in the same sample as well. The CDR3 sequence is CASSLALNTEAFF. The DNA for the CDR3 is TGTGCCAGCAGCTTAGCGCTGAACACTGAAGCTTTCTTT. This sequence joins TRBV7-9 and TRBJ1-1; D unclear. Germline values: CDR1 SEHNR, CDR2 FQNEAQ (reference sequence). The CDR3 extends over 13 amino acids. The V and J ends lost 0 bases and 0 bases respectively, with 2 bases between them.

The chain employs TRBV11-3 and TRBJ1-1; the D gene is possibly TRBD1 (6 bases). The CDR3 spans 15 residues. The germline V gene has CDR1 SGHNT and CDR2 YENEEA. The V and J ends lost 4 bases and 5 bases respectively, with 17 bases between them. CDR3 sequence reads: CASSSTSDSSTEAFF. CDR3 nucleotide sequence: TGTGCCAGCAGCTCAACTTCGGACAGTTCTACTGAAGCTTTCTTT.

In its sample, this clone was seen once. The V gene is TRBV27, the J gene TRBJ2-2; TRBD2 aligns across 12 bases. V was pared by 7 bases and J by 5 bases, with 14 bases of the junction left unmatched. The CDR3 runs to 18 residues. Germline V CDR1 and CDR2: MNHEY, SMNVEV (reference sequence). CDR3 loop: CASTPRWGTSGGTGELFF. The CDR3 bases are TGTGCCAGCACCCCACGGTGGGGAACTAGCGGGGGGACCGGGGAGCTGTTTTTT.

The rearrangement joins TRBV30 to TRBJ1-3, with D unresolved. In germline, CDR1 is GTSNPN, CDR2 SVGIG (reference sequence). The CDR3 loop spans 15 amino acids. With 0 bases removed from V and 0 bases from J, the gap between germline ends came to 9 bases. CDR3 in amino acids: CAWSVRRLSGNTIYF. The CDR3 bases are TGTGCCTGGAGTGTTCGGAGGCTCTCTGGAAACACCATATATTTT.

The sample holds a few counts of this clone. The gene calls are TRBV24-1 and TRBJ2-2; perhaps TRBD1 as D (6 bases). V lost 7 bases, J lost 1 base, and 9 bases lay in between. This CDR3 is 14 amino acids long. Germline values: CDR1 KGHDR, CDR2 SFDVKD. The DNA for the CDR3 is TGTGCCACCAGACAGGGCGAGAACACCGGGGAGCTGTTTTTT. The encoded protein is CATRQGENTGELFF.

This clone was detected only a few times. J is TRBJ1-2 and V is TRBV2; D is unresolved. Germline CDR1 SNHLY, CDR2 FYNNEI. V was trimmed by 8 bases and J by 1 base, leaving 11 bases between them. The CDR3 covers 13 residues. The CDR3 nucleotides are TGTGCCAGCCATGGTACCTTTAACTATGGCTACACCTTC. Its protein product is CASHGTFNYGYTF.

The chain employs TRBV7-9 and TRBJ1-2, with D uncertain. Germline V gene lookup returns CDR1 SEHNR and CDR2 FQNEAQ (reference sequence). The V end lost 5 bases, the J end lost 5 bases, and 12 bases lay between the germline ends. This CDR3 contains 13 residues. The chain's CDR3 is CASSINPEYGYTF. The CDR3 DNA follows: TGTGCCAGCAGCATAAATCCGGAATATGGCTACACCTTC.

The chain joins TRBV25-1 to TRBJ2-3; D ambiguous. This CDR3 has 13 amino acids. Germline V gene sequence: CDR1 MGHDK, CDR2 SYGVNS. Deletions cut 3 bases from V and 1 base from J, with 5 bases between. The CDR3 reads CASSEIGTDTQYF. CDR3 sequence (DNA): TGTGCCAGCAGTGAGATTGGCACAGATACGCAGTATTTT.

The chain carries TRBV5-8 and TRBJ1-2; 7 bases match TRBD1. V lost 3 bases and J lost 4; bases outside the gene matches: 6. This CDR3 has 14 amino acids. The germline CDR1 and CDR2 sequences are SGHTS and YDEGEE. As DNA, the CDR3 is TGTGCCAGCAGCTCTAGGACAGGAGGCTATGGCTACACCTTC. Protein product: CASSSRTGGYGYTF.

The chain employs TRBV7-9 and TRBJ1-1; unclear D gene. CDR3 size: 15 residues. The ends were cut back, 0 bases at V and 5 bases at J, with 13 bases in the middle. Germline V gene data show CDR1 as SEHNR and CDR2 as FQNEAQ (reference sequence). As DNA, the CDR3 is TGTGCCAGCAGCTTAGCAGGAGGGTGGGTGACTGAAGCTTTCTTT. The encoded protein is CASSLAGGWVTEAFF.

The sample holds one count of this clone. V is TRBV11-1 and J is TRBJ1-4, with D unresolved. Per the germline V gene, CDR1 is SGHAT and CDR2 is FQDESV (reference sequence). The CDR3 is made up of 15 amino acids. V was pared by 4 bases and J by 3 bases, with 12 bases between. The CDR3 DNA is TGTGCCAGCAGCTACGGGCGGGGAGCTAATGAAAAACTGTTTTTT. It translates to CASSYGRGANEKLFF. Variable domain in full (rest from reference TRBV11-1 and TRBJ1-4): EAEVAQSPRYKITEKSQAVAFWCDPISGHATLYWYRQILGQGPELLVQFQDESVVDDSQLPKDRFSAERLKGVDSTLKIQPAELGDSAMYLCASSYGRGANEKLFFGSGTQLSVL.

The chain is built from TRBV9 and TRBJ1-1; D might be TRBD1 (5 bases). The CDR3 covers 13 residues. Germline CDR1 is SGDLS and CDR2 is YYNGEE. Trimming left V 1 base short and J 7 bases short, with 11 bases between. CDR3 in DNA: TGTGCCAGCAGCGTAACCGGGGGGAGTGAAGCTTTCTTT. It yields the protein CASSVTGGSEAFF.

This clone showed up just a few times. CDR3 nucleotides: TGTGCTAGTGGTTTGGTATGGGACAGGGGCCATCAGCCCCAGCATTTT. Translation: CASGLVWDRGHQPQHF. J is TRBJ1-5 and V is TRBV12-5; the match to TRBD1 covers 10 bases. The CDR3 has 16 amino acids. Germline V gene data show CDR1 as LGHNT and CDR2 as FRNRAP. The junction had 4 bases not matched to a gene; V was cut back by 0 bases and J by 5 bases.

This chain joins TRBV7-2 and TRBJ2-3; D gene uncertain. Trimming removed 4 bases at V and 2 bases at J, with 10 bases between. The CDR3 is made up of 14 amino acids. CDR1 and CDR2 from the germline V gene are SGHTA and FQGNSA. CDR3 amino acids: CASSSDTSTDTQYF. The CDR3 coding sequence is TGTGCCAGCAGCTCAGACACCTCCACAGATACGCAGTATTTT.

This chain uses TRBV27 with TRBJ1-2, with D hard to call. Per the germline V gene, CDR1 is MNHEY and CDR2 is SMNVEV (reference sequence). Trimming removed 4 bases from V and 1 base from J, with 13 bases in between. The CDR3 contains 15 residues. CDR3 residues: CASSSTGRDNYGYTF. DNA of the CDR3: TGTGCCAGCAGTTCAACCGGGCGGGATAACTATGGCTACACCTTC.

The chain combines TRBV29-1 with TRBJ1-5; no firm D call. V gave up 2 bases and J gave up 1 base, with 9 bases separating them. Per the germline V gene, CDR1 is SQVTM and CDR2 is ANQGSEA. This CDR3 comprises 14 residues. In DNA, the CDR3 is TGCAGCGTTGAATACGACCCCAGCAATCAGCCCCAGCATTTT. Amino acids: CSVEYDPSNQPQHF.

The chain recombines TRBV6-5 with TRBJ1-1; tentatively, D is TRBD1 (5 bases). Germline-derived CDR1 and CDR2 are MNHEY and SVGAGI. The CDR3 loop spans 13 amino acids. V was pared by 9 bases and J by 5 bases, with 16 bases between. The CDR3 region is CASWGRAWTEAFF. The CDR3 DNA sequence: TGTGCCAGTTGGGGCAGGGCGTGGACTGAAGCTTTCTTT.

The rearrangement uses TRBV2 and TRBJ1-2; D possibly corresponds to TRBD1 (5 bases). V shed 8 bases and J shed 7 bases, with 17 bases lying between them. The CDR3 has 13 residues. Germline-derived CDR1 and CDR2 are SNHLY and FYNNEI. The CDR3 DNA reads TGTGCCAGCCGTGGACTCCCAGGGTCTGGCTACACCTTC. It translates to CASRGLPGSGYTF.

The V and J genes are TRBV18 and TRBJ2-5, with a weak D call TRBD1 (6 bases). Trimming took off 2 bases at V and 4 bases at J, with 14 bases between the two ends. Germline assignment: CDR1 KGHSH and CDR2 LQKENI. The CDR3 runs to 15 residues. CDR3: CASSPEQGWGETQYF. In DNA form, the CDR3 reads TGTGCCAGCTCACCAGAACAGGGTTGGGGAGAGACCCAGTACTTC.